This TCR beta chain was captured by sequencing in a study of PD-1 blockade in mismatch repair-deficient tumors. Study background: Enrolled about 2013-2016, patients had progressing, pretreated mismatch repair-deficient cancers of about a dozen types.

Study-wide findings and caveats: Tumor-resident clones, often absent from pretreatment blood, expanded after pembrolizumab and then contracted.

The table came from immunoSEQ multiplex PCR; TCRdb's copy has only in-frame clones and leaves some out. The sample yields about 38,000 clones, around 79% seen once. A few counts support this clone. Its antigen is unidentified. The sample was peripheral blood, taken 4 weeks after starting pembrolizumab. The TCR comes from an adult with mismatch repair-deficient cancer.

DNA of the CDR3: TGCGCCAGCGACCCGGGGGGCCGCGGGGACGAGCAGTACTTC. It encodes CASDPGGRGDEQYF. The chain links TRBV4-1 to TRBJ2-7; TRBD2 is a possible D gene (7 bases). V lost 8 bases and J 5 bases, leaving 19 bases between the germline ends. Germline lookup yields CDR1 MGHRA and CDR2 YSYEKL. This CDR3 has 14 amino acids.